The rows below give T cell receptor beta chains drawn from one sample of a study of post-analysis software for immune sequencing data. TCRdb called the PCR reads again in MiXCR, with one record for every CDR3 protein. The sample records hundreds of thousands of distinct CDR3 sequences, approximately 60% being singletons. The sequenced sample consisted of blood. These receptors were taken from a girl aged 2 to 10 with multiple sclerosis. Both conserved end residues are part of each CDR3. The order of the fields is D gene, J gene, clone size, V gene, CDR3 protein, CDR3 DNA. D genes are given only for firm matches. The size of a clone is reported for some rows only, either as once, few or many, or as a class for expanded clones.

d_gene: NA; j_gene: TRBJ2-3; abundance: NA; v_gene: TRBV3-1; CDR3aa: CASSLQKSTDTRYF; CDR3nt: TGTGCCAGCAGCCTGCAAAAGAGCACAGATACGCGGTATTTT
d_gene: NA; j_gene: TRBJ1-1; abundance: NA; v_gene: TRBV27; CDR3aa: CASTPRAGEAFF; CDR3nt: TGTGCCAGCACCCCGCGGGCGGGAGAAGCTTTCTTT
d_gene: NA; j_gene: TRBJ2-1; abundance: NA; v_gene: TRBV7-9; CDR3aa: CASTRLGNNEQFF; CDR3nt: TGTGCCAGTACCCGGTTGGGGAACAATGAGCAGTTCTTC
d_gene: TRBD1; j_gene: TRBJ2-1; abundance: many; v_gene: TRBV7-9; CDR3aa: CASSLDRDHEQFF; CDR3nt: TGTGCCAGCAGCCTCGACAGGGACCATGAGCAGTTCTTC
d_gene: TRBD2; j_gene: TRBJ2-1; abundance: few; v_gene: TRBV19; CDR3aa: CASSIVPSGVSSYNEQFF; CDR3nt: TGTGCCAGTAGTATAGTTCCTAGCGGAGTTAGCTCCTACAATGAGCAGTTCTTC
d_gene: TRBD1; j_gene: TRBJ2-1; abundance: few; v_gene: TRBV5-1; CDR3aa: CASSLAGTVYNEQFF; CDR3nt: TGCGCCAGCAGCTTGGCAGGGACAGTCTACAATGAGCAGTTCTTC
d_gene: TRBD1; j_gene: TRBJ2-5; abundance: NA; v_gene: TRBV5-1; CDR3aa: CASTDGVGTGEVKTQYF; CDR3nt: TGCGCCAGCACCGACGGGGTCGGGACAGGGGAGGTAAAGACCCAGTACTTC
d_gene: NA; j_gene: TRBJ2-1; abundance: NA; v_gene: TRBV15; CDR3aa: CATSPGPYNEQFF; CDR3nt: TGTGCCACCTCACCAGGGCCCTACAATGAGCAGTTCTTC
d_gene: NA; j_gene: TRBJ2-3; abundance: few; v_gene: TRBV7-9; CDR3aa: CASSYPLGQGIEADTQYF; CDR3nt: TGTGCCAGCAGTTACCCCCTTGGGCAGGGGATCGAAGCGGATACGCAGTATTTT
d_gene: NA; j_gene: TRBJ1-1; abundance: few; v_gene: TRBV6-2/TRBV6-3; CDR3aa: CASKAGVTEAFF; CDR3nt: TGTGCCAGCAAAGCAGGTGTCACTGAAGCTTTCTTT
d_gene: TRBD1; j_gene: TRBJ2-4; abundance: few; v_gene: TRBV15; CDR3aa: CATRETGVAKNIQYF; CDR3nt: TGTGCCACCAGGGAGACAGGGGTAGCCAAAAACATTCAGTACTTC
d_gene: TRBD1; j_gene: TRBJ1-2; abundance: NA; v_gene: TRBV29-1; CDR3aa: CSVGGQGAGYTF; CDR3nt: TGCAGCGTTGGCGGCCAGGGGGCCGGCTACACCTTC
d_gene: NA; j_gene: TRBJ1-2; abundance: NA; v_gene: TRBV6-5; CDR3aa: CARRRLPGLNYGYTF; CDR3nt: TGTGCCAGGAGGAGGCTTCCCGGTTTGAACTATGGCTACACCTTC
d_gene: NA; j_gene: TRBJ1-2; abundance: NA; v_gene: TRBV2; CDR3aa: CASRAGMGYGYTF; CDR3nt: TGTGCCAGCAGGGCAGGGATGGGCTATGGCTACACCTTC
d_gene: TRBD2; j_gene: TRBJ2-3; abundance: NA; v_gene: TRBV9; CDR3aa: CASSALGAGAADTQYF; CDR3nt: TGTGCCAGCAGCGCCCTTGGAGCGGGGGCGGCAGATACGCAGTATTTT
d_gene: TRBD2; j_gene: TRBJ2-3; abundance: NA; v_gene: TRBV20-1; CDR3aa: CSAIVAGGRAYSTDTQYF; CDR3nt: TGCAGTGCTATTGTAGCGGGTGGGAGGGCGTATAGCACAGATACGCAGTATTTT
d_gene: NA; j_gene: TRBJ2-3; abundance: NA; v_gene: TRBV29-1; CDR3aa: CSADPSTDTQYF; CDR3nt: TGCAGCGCCGACCCCAGCACAGATACGCAGTATTTT
d_gene: TRBD1; j_gene: TRBJ1-2; abundance: few; v_gene: TRBV25-1; CDR3aa: CASFPSQGAGSNYGYTF; CDR3nt: TGTGCCAGCTTCCCCTCACAGGGGGCGGGAAGTAACTATGGCTACACCTTC
d_gene: TRBD1; j_gene: TRBJ2-3; abundance: NA; v_gene: TRBV27; CDR3aa: CASSADRGDDTQYF; CDR3nt: TGTGCCAGCAGTGCCGACAGGGGCGACGATACGCAGTATTTT
d_gene: TRBD1; j_gene: TRBJ2-7; abundance: few; v_gene: TRBV6-5; CDR3aa: CASSYGSGQGQYF; CDR3nt: TGTGCCAGCAGTTACGGTTCGGGACAGGGGCAGTACTTC
d_gene: NA; j_gene: TRBJ2-5; abundance: NA; v_gene: TRBV20-1; CDR3aa: CSALEIDVLQAQETQYF; CDR3nt: TGCAGTGCCCTCGAAATAGACGTTTTGCAGGCCCAAGAGACCCAGTACTTC
d_gene: TRBD1; j_gene: TRBJ2-3; abundance: NA; v_gene: TRBV10-3; CDR3aa: CAISADRGPNTQYF; CDR3nt: TGTGCCATCAGTGCCGACAGGGGGCCTAATACGCAGTATTTT
d_gene: NA; j_gene: TRBJ2-7; abundance: few; v_gene: TRBV6-5; CDR3aa: CASTPGWIHEQYF; CDR3nt: TGTGCCAGCACCCCTGGTTGGATCCACGAGCAGTACTTC
d_gene: TRBD2; j_gene: TRBJ2-2; abundance: NA; v_gene: TRBV11-2; CDR3aa: CASHPSGGASAGELFF; CDR3nt: TGTGCCAGCCATCCAAGCGGGGGGGCTAGCGCCGGGGAGCTGTTTTTT
d_gene: NA; j_gene: TRBJ2-1; abundance: NA; v_gene: TRBV7-3; CDR3aa: CASSLFGTAYNEQFF; CDR3nt: TGTGCCAGCAGCTTATTCGGGACTGCCTACAATGAGCAGTTCTTC
d_gene: TRBD1; j_gene: TRBJ1-2; abundance: NA; v_gene: TRBV3-1; CDR3aa: CASSQERRTGYTDYGYTF; CDR3nt: TGTGCCAGCAGCCAAGAACGAAGGACAGGCTACACCGACTATGGCTACACCTTC
d_gene: TRBD1; j_gene: TRBJ2-1; abundance: few; v_gene: TRBV7-9; CDR3aa: CASLRTGSLGEQFF; CDR3nt: TGTGCCAGCCTGCGGACAGGTAGTTTGGGTGAGCAGTTCTTC
d_gene: NA; j_gene: TRBJ1-1; abundance: NA; v_gene: TRBV29-1; CDR3aa: CAWWRGGYTEAFF; CDR3nt: TGCGCCTGGTGGAGGGGCGGGTACACTGAAGCTTTCTTT
d_gene: NA; j_gene: TRBJ2-1; abundance: NA; v_gene: TRBV7-9; CDR3aa: CASSLESGNEQFF; CDR3nt: TGTGCCAGCAGCTTAGAGTCGGGCAATGAGCAGTTCTTC
d_gene: NA; j_gene: TRBJ2-3; abundance: NA; v_gene: TRBV4-1; CDR3aa: CASSQVWSTPPDTQYF; CDR3nt: TGCGCCAGCAGCCAAGTTTGGTCCACCCCCCCAGATACGCAGTATTTT
d_gene: NA; j_gene: TRBJ1-5; abundance: NA; v_gene: TRBV6-5; CDR3aa: CASSFGPIQPQHF; CDR3nt: TGTGCCAGCAGTTTCGGACCTATTCAGCCCCAGCATTTT
d_gene: TRBD2; j_gene: TRBJ2-2; abundance: NA; v_gene: TRBV9; CDR3aa: CASSHPLAGANTGELFF; CDR3nt: TGTGCCAGCAGTCATCCCTTAGCGGGGGCGAACACCGGGGAGCTGTTTTTT
d_gene: TRBD2; j_gene: TRBJ2-5; abundance: NA; v_gene: TRBV7-9; CDR3aa: CASSLQRRGAKNEQYF; CDR3nt: TGTGCCAGCAGCCTCCAGAGGCGGGGGGCGAAGAATGAGCAGTACTTC
d_gene: TRBD2; j_gene: TRBJ2-1; abundance: NA; v_gene: TRBV20-1; CDR3aa: CSARASGRNYNEQFF; CDR3nt: TGCAGTGCTAGAGCTTCCGGGAGGAACTACAATGAGCAGTTCTTC
d_gene: TRBD1; j_gene: TRBJ1-2; abundance: NA; v_gene: TRBV25-1; CDR3aa: CASSGPTTGEPYTF; CDR3nt: TGTGCCAGCAGTGGCCCTACGACAGGGGAGCCCTACACCTTC
d_gene: TRBD2; j_gene: TRBJ2-1; abundance: NA; v_gene: TRBV11-2; CDR3aa: CASSPRTSGGNNEQFF; CDR3nt: TGTGCCAGCAGCCCCCGGACTAGCGGGGGAAACAATGAGCAGTTCTTC
d_gene: NA; j_gene: TRBJ2-7; abundance: few; v_gene: TRBV3-1; CDR3aa: CASSHYAGVFSYEQYF; CDR3nt: TGTGCCAGCAGCCACTATGCGGGCGTTTTTTCCTACGAGCAGTACTTC
d_gene: NA; j_gene: TRBJ2-5; abundance: NA; v_gene: TRBV14; CDR3aa: CASSLHRTQETQYF; CDR3nt: TGTGCCAGCAGCCTACACCGAACCCAAGAGACCCAGTACTTC
d_gene: TRBD1; j_gene: TRBJ2-5; abundance: once; v_gene: TRBV2; CDR3aa: CASTSDRAGVETQYF; CDR3nt: TGTGCCAGCACTTCGGACAGGGCTGGCGTGGAGACCCAGTACTTC
d_gene: NA; j_gene: TRBJ2-7; abundance: NA; v_gene: TRBV27; CDR3aa: CASSPGLSYEQYF; CDR3nt: TGTGCCAGCAGCCCGGGACTTTCCTACGAGCAGTACTTC
d_gene: TRBD1; j_gene: TRBJ2-6; abundance: NA; v_gene: TRBV5-6; CDR3aa: CASSGRQGAGANVLTF; CDR3nt: TGTGCCAGCAGCGGCCGACAGGGAGCTGGGGCCAACGTCCTGACTTTC
d_gene: TRBD1; j_gene: TRBJ1-5; abundance: NA; v_gene: TRBV7-9; CDR3aa: CASSSTGGQPQHF; CDR3nt: TGTGCCAGCAGCTCGACAGGGGGGCAGCCCCAGCATTTT
d_gene: NA; j_gene: TRBJ2-1; abundance: NA; v_gene: TRBV7-2; CDR3aa: CASSLGSMAQFF; CDR3nt: TGTGCCAGCAGCTTAGGTTCCATGGCCCAGTTCTTC
d_gene: TRBD2; j_gene: TRBJ2-4; abundance: few; v_gene: TRBV6-6; CDR3aa: CASSSEVAGGVDVQYF; CDR3nt: TGTGCCAGCAGTTCCGAGGTAGCGGGGGGAGTGGACGTTCAGTACTTC
d_gene: NA; j_gene: TRBJ2-6; abundance: NA; v_gene: TRBV2; CDR3aa: CASSDGGANVLTF; CDR3nt: TGTGCCAGCAGTGATGGTGGGGCCAACGTCCTGACTTTC
d_gene: TRBD1; j_gene: TRBJ1-1; abundance: NA; v_gene: TRBV6-2/TRBV6-3; CDR3aa: CASSFGTGPFSAFF; CDR3nt: TGTGCCAGCAGTTTTGGGACAGGACCCTTTTCGGCTTTCTTT
d_gene: NA; j_gene: TRBJ1-1; abundance: NA; v_gene: TRBV20-1; CDR3aa: CSARFRRNTEAFF; CDR3nt: TGCAGTGCTAGGTTCAGGCGGAACACTGAAGCTTTCTTT
d_gene: TRBD1; j_gene: TRBJ2-5; abundance: NA; v_gene: TRBV5-1; CDR3aa: CASSTKGQGQTQYF; CDR3nt: TGCGCCAGCAGCACCAAAGGACAGGGGCAGACCCAGTACTTC
d_gene: NA; j_gene: TRBJ1-1; abundance: NA; v_gene: TRBV10-3; CDR3aa: CAISSYTEAFF; CDR3nt: TGTGCCATCAGTTCATACACTGAAGCTTTCTTT
d_gene: NA; j_gene: TRBJ2-1; abundance: NA; v_gene: TRBV15; CDR3aa: CATSRVKGNEQFF; CDR3nt: TGTGCCACCAGCAGAGTCAAGGGCAATGAGCAGTTCTTC
d_gene: NA; j_gene: TRBJ2-1; abundance: NA; v_gene: TRBV10-3; CDR3aa: CAISEGETLRYNEQFF; CDR3nt: TGTGCCATCAGTGAAGGAGAAACGCTGCGTTACAATGAGCAGTTCTTC
d_gene: TRBD1; j_gene: TRBJ2-7; abundance: once; v_gene: TRBV5-1; CDR3aa: CASGEGQGYEQYF; CDR3nt: TGCGCCAGCGGTGAGGGACAGGGATACGAGCAGTACTTC
d_gene: NA; j_gene: TRBJ2-1; abundance: many; v_gene: TRBV7-2; CDR3aa: CASSLPSYNEQFF; CDR3nt: TGTGCCAGCAGCTTACCATCCTACAATGAGCAGTTCTTC
d_gene: NA; j_gene: TRBJ1-1; abundance: few; v_gene: TRBV5-5; CDR3aa: CASSLTQDMSTEAFF; CDR3nt: TGTGCCAGCAGCTTGACACAGGATATGAGCACTGAAGCTTTCTTT
d_gene: TRBD1; j_gene: TRBJ1-3; abundance: NA; v_gene: TRBV20-1; CDR3aa: CSAREDGDRASGNTIYF; CDR3nt: TGCAGTGCTAGAGAGGACGGCGACAGGGCCTCTGGAAACACCATATATTTT
d_gene: TRBD2; j_gene: TRBJ2-1; abundance: NA; v_gene: TRBV12-3/TRBV12-4; CDR3aa: CASSRGGDASGEQFF; CDR3nt: TGTGCCAGCAGTCGGGGGGGCGATGCATCGGGTGAGCAGTTCTTC
d_gene: TRBD1; j_gene: TRBJ1-2; abundance: NA; v_gene: TRBV29-1; CDR3aa: CSVVGQAGGYTF; CDR3nt: TGCAGCGTTGTAGGACAGGCGGGGGGCTACACCTTC
d_gene: NA; j_gene: TRBJ1-6; abundance: once; v_gene: TRBV10-3; CDR3aa: CAISGQLNSPLHF; CDR3nt: TGTGCCATCAGTGGACAGTTAAATTCACCCCTCCACTTT